The rows below give T cell receptor beta chains drawn from one sample of a study of OX40 agonist ivuxolimab in advanced cancers. Here immunoSEQ multiplex PCR was the method, and the copy in TCRdb shows in-frame clones only, minus some. Of about 95,000 clones listed, about 91% are singletons. The sequencing here drew on CD4+ or CD8+ T cells sorted from blood, taken in a trial of the OX40 agonist ivuxolimab. These receptors originate from an adult with an advanced solid tumor such as melanoma, head and neck, liver or kidney cancer. CDR3s leave out the opening cysteine and the closing phenylalanine or tryptophan. The order of the fields is J gene, CDR3 length, clone size, V gene, CDR3 protein. Only part of the rows carry a size: once, few, many, or a class if the clone is expanded.

J: TRBJ2-3; length: 10; size: .; V: TRBV29-1; CDR3: SVLQGGDTQY
J: TRBJ2-7; length: 12; size: .; V: TRBV5-1; CDR3: ASSLYSGSYEQY
J: TRBJ2-2; length: 10; size: once; V: TRBV29-1; CDR3: SVDPTAGELF
J: TRBJ1-6; length: 14; size: few; V: TRBV30; CDR3: AWSGELRQGNSPLH
J: TRBJ2-7; length: 10; size: .; V: TRBV28; CDR3: ASRSRGSEQY
J: TRBJ1-4; length: 13; size: few; V: TRBV14; CDR3: ASSPMTGIQEKLF
J: TRBJ2-5; length: 10; size: .; V: TRBV10-3; CDR3: AISESSETQY
J: TRBJ2-7; length: 13; size: .; V: TRBV23-1; CDR3: ASSHPRDVAYEQY
J: TRBJ1-5; length: 15; size: .; V: TRBV7-8; CDR3: ASSLKLSESSNQPQH
J: TRBJ2-3; length: 12; size: .; V: TRBV27; CDR3: ASSLYISTDTQY
J: TRBJ1-1; length: 9; size: .; V: TRBV11-2; CDR3: ASSPRDEAF
J: TRBJ1-5; length: 14; size: .; V: TRBV7-9; CDR3: ASSPSGGLSNQPQH
J: TRBJ1-2; length: 12; size: .; V: TRBV6-5; CDR3: ASSLSGLGQRYT
J: TRBJ1-5; length: 13; size: .; V: TRBV6-1; CDR3: ASSERGQADQPQH
J: TRBJ1-5; length: 14; size: .; V: TRBV19; CDR3: ASSIDRVASNQPQH
J: TRBJ1-5; length: 11; size: .; V: TRBV6-5; CDR3: ASSWGGNQPQH
J: TRBJ2-7; length: 9; size: .; V: TRBV5-6; CDR3: ASSPGTGGV
J: TRBJ1-1; length: 9; size: .; V: TRBV28; CDR3: ASIRDTEAF
J: TRBJ2-5; length: 12; size: .; V: TRBV30; CDR3: AWSEGLAGETQY
J: TRBJ1-4; length: 12; size: .; V: TRBV7-2; CDR3: ASSPDRGSEKLF
J: TRBJ2-1; length: 15; size: .; V: TRBV7-8; CDR3: ASSFFVSGLVNDEQF
J: TRBJ2-7; length: 13; size: .; V: TRBV5-1; CDR3: ASSFSVLASYEQY
J: TRBJ2-2; length: 12; size: .; V: TRBV7-2; CDR3: AFYEGARTGELF
J: TRBJ1-1; length: 13; size: .; V: TRBV19; CDR3: ASSPRDREDTEAF
J: TRBJ1-3; length: 12; size: .; V: TRBV19; CDR3: ASSIAVAGNTIY
J: TRBJ1-2; length: 15; size: few; V: TRBV18; CDR3: ASSPQIGGAVSYGYT
J: TRBJ1-4; length: 12; size: .; V: TRBV7-9; CDR3: ASSLSRSNEKLF
J: TRBJ1-1; length: 14; size: .; V: TRBV6-1; CDR3: ASSEATSPVSTEAF
J: TRBJ1-1; length: 13; size: once; V: TRBV27; CDR3: ASSLSPQTNTEAF
J: TRBJ1-5; length: 10; size: .; V: TRBV19; CDR3: ASSIADRPQH
J: TRBJ1-5; length: 12; size: few; V: TRBV29-1; CDR3: SASRGRGGQPQH
J: TRBJ2-7; length: 13; size: .; V: TRBV7-7; CDR3: ASSLGLGQGARQY
J: TRBJ2-5; length: 13; size: few; V: TRBV4-2; CDR3: ASSQLGQGQETQY
J: TRBJ2-3; length: 12; size: .; V: TRBV7-2; CDR3: ASSSPLRGDTQY
J: TRBJ2-1; length: 11; size: once; V: TRBV2; CDR3: ASSERRYNEQF
J: TRBJ2-2; length: 9; size: .; V: TRBV30; CDR3: AWSEFGELF
J: TRBJ2-2; length: 13; size: once; V: TRBV5-1; CDR3: ASSLGGQGTGELF
J: TRBJ2-1; length: 13; size: .; V: TRBV9; CDR3: ASSVTGDYLNEQF
J: TRBJ2-5; length: 12; size: .; V: TRBV5-4; CDR3: ASSLEGPQETQY
J: TRBJ1-6; length: 12; size: .; V: TRBV18; CDR3: ASSEGQTNSPLH
J: TRBJ2-7; length: 10; size: .; V: TRBV5-4; CDR3: ASSLIGNEQY
J: TRBJ2-7; length: 11; size: .; V: TRBV6-5; CDR3: ASRGDSSYEQY
J: TRBJ1-4; length: 12; size: .; V: TRBV19; CDR3: ASSKGAANEKLF
J: TRBJ2-2; length: 12; size: few; V: TRBV19; CDR3: ATKGTGFTGELF
J: TRBJ2-5; length: 12; size: .; V: TRBV7-9; CDR3: ASSVEGGHETQY
J: TRBJ1-2; length: 10; size: .; V: TRBV10-3; CDR3: AISEIQMGYT
J: TRBJ2-7; length: 14; size: .; V: TRBV29-1; CDR3: SVKTKLAGGPSEQY
J: TRBJ1-4; length: 12; size: once; V: TRBV5-4; CDR3: ASSRTGRDEKLF
J: TRBJ2-5; length: 13; size: .; V: TRBV6-6; CDR3: ASSYSGRGVETQY
J: TRBJ2-3; length: 9; size: .; V: TRBV20-1; CDR3: SGGLRDTQY
J: TRBJ2-7; length: 11; size: .; V: TRBV5-5; CDR3: ASREGLADEQY
J: TRBJ2-2; length: 15; size: .; V: TRBV27; CDR3: ASSLDLSRGNTGELF
J: TRBJ1-5; length: 11; size: few; V: TRBV2; CDR3: ASSPGPNQPQH
J: TRBJ2-3; length: 10; size: .; V: TRBV29-1; CDR3: SVGMTTDTQY
J: TRBJ1-3; length: 9; size: .; V: TRBV7-9; CDR3: ASSSGNTIY
J: TRBJ1-1; length: 14; size: .; V: TRBV27; CDR3: ASKPRRGLGNTEAF
J: TRBJ2-7; length: 14; size: .; V: TRBV6-5; CDR3: ASSYVPGQASYEQY
J: TRBJ2-1; length: 11; size: .; V: TRBV5-1; CDR3: ASSLGADGEQF
J: TRBJ2-7; length: 10; size: .; V: TRBV28; CDR3: ASSLEYYEQY